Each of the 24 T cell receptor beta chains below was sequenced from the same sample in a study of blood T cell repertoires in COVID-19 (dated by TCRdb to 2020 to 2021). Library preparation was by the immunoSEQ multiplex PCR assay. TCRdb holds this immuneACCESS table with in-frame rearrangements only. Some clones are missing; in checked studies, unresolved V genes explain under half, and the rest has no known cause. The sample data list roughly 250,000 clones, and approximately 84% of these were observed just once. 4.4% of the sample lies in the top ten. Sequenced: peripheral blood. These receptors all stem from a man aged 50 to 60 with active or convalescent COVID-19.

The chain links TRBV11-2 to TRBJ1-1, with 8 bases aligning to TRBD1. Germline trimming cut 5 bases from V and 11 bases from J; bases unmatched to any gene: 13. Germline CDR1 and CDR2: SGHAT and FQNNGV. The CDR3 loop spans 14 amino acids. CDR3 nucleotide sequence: TGTGCCAGCAGCGCTCAGCCCAGACAGGGGAGGGCTTTCTTT. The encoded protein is CASSAQPRQGRAFF.

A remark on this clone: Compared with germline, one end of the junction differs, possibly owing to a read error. This CDR3 reads CSVQEETQHF. CDR3 DNA sequence: TGCAGCGTTCAGGAGGAAACCCAGCACTTC. The chain carries TRBV29-1 and TRBJ2-5; D might be TRBD2 (5 bases). From germline, CDR1 is SQVTM and CDR2 ANQGSEA. This CDR3 spans 10 amino acids.

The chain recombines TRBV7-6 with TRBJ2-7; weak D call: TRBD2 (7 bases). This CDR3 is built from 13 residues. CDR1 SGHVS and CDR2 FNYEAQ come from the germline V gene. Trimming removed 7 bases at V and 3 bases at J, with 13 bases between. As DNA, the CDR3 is TGTGCCAGCACTAGGGGGGGGGTCTACGAGCAGTACTTC. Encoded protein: CASTRGGVYEQYF.

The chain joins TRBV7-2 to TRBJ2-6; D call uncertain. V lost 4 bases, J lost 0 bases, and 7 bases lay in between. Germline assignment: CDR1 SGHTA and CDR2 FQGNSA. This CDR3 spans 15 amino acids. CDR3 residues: CASSSQSSGANVLTF. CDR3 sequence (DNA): TGTGCCAGCAGCTCACAGAGCTCTGGGGCCAACGTCCTGACTTTC.

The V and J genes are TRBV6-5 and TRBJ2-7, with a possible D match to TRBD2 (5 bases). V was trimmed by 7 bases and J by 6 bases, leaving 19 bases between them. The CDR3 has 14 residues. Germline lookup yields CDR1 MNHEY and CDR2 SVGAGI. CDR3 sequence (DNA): TGTGCCAGCATGGCACGGCGACTGGCGGGCGAGCAGTACTTC. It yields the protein CASMARRLAGEQYF.

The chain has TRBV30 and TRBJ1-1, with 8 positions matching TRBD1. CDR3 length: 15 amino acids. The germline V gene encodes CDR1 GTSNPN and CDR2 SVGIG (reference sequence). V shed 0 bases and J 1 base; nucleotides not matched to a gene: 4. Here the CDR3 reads CAWSVTGGGNTEAFF. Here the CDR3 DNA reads TGTGCCTGGAGTGTCACAGGGGGGGGGAACACTGAAGCTTTCTTT.

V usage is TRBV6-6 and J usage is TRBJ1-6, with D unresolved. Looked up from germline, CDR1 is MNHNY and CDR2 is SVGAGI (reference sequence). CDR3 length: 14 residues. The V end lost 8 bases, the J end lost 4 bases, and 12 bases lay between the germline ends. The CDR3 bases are TGTGCCAGCTGGTCCGAGCTATATAATTCACCCCTCCACTTT. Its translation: CASWSELYNSPLHF.

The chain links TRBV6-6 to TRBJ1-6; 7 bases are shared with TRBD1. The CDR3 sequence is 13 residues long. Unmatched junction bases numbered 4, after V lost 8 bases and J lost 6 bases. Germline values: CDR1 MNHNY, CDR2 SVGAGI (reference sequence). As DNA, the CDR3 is TGTGCCAGCCGGGGGACAGCTAATTCACCCCTCCACTTT. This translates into CASRGTANSPLHF.

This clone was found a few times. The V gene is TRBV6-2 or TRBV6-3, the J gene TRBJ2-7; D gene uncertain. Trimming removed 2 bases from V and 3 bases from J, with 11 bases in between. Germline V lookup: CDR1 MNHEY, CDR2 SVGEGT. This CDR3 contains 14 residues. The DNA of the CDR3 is TGTGCCAGCAGTTACGGGCAGGAATTCTACGAGCAGTACTTC. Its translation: CASSYGQEFYEQYF.

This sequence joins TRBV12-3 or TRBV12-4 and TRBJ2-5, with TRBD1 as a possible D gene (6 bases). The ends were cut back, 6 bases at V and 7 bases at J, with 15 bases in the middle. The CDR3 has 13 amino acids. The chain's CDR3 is CASRLTGLGTQYF. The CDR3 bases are TGTGCCAGCAGACTGACAGGTCTGGGGACCCAGTACTTC.

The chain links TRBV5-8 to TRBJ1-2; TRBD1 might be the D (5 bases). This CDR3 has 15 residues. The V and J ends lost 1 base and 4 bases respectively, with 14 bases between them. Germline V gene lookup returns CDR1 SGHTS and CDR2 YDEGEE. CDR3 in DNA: TGTGCCAGCAGCTTGCCGCTAGGGGATCCCTATGGCTACACCTTC. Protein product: CASSLPLGDPYGYTF.

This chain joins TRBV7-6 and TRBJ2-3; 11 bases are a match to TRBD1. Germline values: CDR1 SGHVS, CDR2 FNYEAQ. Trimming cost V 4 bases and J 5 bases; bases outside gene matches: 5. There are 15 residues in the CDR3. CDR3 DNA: TGTGCCAGCAGCTCTCCGGGACAGGGGGGAGATACGCAGTATTTT. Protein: CASSSPGQGGDTQYF.

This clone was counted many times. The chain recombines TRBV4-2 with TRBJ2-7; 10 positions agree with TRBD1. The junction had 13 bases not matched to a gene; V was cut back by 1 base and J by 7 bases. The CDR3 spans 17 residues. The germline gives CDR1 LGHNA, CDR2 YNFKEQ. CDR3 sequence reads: CASSQVVRTGGSGEQYF. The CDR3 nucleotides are TGTGCCAGCAGCCAAGTGGTACGGACAGGGGGATCGGGAGAGCAGTACTTC.

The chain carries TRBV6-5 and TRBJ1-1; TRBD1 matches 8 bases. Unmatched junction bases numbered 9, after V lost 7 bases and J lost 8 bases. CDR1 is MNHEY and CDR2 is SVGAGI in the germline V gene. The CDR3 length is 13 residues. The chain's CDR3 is CASIEDRGLEAFF. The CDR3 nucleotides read TGTGCCAGCATCGAAGACAGGGGTCTGGAAGCTTTCTTT.

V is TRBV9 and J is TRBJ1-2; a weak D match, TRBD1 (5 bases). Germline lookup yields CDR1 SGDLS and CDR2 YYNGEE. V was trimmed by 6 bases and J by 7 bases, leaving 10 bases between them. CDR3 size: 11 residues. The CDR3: CASTSGVGYTF. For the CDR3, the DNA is TGTGCCAGCACCTCGGGGGTTGGCTACACCTTC.

CDR3 protein: CSVVGEKNRDTGELFF. DNA for the CDR3: TGCAGCGTTGTTGGGGAAAAAAACAGGGACACCGGGGAGCTGTTTTTT. J is TRBJ2-2 and V is TRBV29-1; D is perhaps TRBD1 (6 bases). Germline V gives CDR1 SQVTM, CDR2 ANQGSEA. The CDR3 sequence is 16 residues long. Trimming took 4 bases from V and 3 from J, leaving 18 bases between them.

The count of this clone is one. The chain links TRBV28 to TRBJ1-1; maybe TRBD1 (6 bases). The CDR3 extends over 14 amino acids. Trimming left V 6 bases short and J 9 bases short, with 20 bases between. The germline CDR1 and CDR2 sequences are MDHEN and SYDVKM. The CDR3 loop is CASRPGQKWNKAFF. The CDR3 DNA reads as TGTGCCAGCAGACCCGGACAGAAGTGGAATAAAGCTTTCTTT.

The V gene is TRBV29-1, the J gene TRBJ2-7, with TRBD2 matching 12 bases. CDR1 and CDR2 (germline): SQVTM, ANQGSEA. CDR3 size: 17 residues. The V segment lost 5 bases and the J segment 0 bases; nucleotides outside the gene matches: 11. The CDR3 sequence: CSVTGTSGLPSSYEQYF. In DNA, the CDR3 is TGCAGCGTTACCGGGACTAGCGGGTTACCGAGCTCCTACGAGCAGTACTTC.

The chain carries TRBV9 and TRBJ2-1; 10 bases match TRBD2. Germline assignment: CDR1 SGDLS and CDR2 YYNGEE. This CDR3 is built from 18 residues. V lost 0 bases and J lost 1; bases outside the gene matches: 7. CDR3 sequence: CASSVASGGAWSYNEQFF. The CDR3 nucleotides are TGTGCCAGCAGCGTAGCCAGCGGGGGGGCATGGTCCTACAATGAGCAGTTCTTC.

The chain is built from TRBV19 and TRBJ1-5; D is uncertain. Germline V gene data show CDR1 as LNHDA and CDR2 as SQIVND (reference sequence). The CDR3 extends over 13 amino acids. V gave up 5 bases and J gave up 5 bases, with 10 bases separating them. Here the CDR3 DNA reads TGTGCCAGTAGTGGAGGACTAGATCAGCCCCAGCATTTT. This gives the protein CASSGGLDQPQHF.

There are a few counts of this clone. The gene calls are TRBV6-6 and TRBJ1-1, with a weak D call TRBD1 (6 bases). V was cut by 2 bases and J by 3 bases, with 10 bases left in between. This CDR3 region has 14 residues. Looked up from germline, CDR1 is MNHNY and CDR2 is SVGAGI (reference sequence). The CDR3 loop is CASSYRGRDTEAFF. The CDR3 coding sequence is TGTGCCAGCAGTTACAGGGGGAGGGACACTGAAGCTTTCTTT.

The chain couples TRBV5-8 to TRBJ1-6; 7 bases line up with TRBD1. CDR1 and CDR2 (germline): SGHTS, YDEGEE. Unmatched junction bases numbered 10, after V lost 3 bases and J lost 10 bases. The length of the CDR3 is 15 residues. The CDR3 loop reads CASSSRHRGRSPLHF. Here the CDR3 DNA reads TGTGCCAGCAGCTCGCGGCACAGGGGACGCTCACCCCTCCACTTT.

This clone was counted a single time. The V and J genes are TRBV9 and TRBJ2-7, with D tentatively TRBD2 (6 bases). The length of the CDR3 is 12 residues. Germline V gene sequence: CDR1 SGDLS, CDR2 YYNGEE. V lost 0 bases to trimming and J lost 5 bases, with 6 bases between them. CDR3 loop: CASSVGGDEQYF. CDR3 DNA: TGTGCCAGCAGCGTAGGCGGGGACGAGCAGTACTTC.

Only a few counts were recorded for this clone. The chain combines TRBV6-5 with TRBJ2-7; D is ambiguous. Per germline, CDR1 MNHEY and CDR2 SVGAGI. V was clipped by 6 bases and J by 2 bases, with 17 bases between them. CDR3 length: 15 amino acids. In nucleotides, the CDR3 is TGTGCCAGCAGACGAAACAGCCTTAATACCTACGAGCAGTACTTC. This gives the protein CASRRNSLNTYEQYF.